A single sample is the source of the 22 T cell receptor beta chains below, sequenced in a study of OX40 agonist ivuxolimab in advanced cancers. The table came from immunoSEQ multiplex PCR; TCRdb's copy has only in-frame clones and leaves some out. Of about 74,000 clones listed, 84% were seen once; the top ten hold about 2.1%. The specimen comprised CD4+ or CD8+ T cells sorted from blood, sampled in a trial of the OX40 agonist ivuxolimab. These receptors were obtained from an adult with an advanced solid tumor such as melanoma, head and neck, liver or kidney cancer.

The V call is TRBV30, the J call TRBJ2-5; the D gene is possibly TRBD1 (5 bases). In germline, CDR1 is GTSNPN, CDR2 SVGIG (reference sequence). CDR3 length: 14 amino acids. V lost 5 bases and J lost 5, with 18 bases in between. CDR3 protein: CAWGATPTRETQYF. The CDR3 nucleotides read TGTGCCTGGGGGGCTACGCCCACCAGGGAGACCCAGTACTTC.

The V and J genes are TRBV30 and TRBJ1-2; 7 nucleotides line up with TRBD1. In germline, CDR1 is GTSNPN, CDR2 SVGIG (reference sequence). V dropped 4 bases and J dropped 8; count of bases not matched to a gene: 10. This CDR3 contains 13 residues. The CDR3 sequence: CAWNKPGGVGYTF. The CDR3 nucleotides read TGTGCCTGGAATAAACCAGGGGGGGTGGGCTACACCTTC.

This chain joins TRBV7-8 and TRBJ1-3, with D hard to call. CDR3 size: 13 residues. With 5 bases removed from V and 4 bases from J, the gap between germline ends came to 9 bases. Per germline, CDR1 SGHVS and CDR2 FQNEAQ. The CDR3 is CASSLERGNTIYF. The DNA of the CDR3 is TGTGCCAGCAGCCTAGAGAGGGGAAACACCATATATTTT.

This chain joins TRBV29-1 and TRBJ2-3; 7 bases match TRBD2. This CDR3 is built from 15 residues. V lost 5 bases to trimming and J lost 2 bases; unmatched junction nucleotides: 10. Germline CDR1 SQVTM, CDR2 ANQGSEA. The CDR3 nucleotides are TGCAGCGTTTTGGGCAGGGAGGGTTACACAGATACGCAGTATTTT. This gives the protein CSVLGREGYTDTQYF.

The chain combines TRBV28 with TRBJ2-7, with D hard to call. The CDR3 sequence is 12 residues long. Between the trimmed V and J ends, which lost 2 bases and 5 bases, there was a span of 7 bases. Germline CDR1 and CDR2: MDHEN and SYDVKM. The chain's CDR3 is CASSLIGDEQYF. The DNA for the CDR3 is TGTGCCAGCAGTTTAATTGGGGACGAGCAGTACTTC.

The chain is built from TRBV5-1 and TRBJ2-2; D call uncertain. The CDR3 contains 16 residues. Germline V gene lookup returns CDR1 SGHRS and CDR2 YFSETQ. With 0 bases removed from V and 2 bases from J, the gap between germline ends came to 11 bases. The CDR3 nucleotides read TGCGCCAGCAGCTTGGGCTCAAACAGAAACACCGGGGAGCTGTTTTTT. It translates to CASSLGSNRNTGELFF.

This clone appeared a few times. This CDR3 reads CASSLDATGGSGYTF. CDR3 nucleotides: TGTGCCAGCAGCTTGGACGCTACCGGGGGCAGTGGCTACACCTTC. The chain links TRBV5-4 to TRBJ1-2, with D perhaps matching TRBD1 (6 bases). With 0 bases removed from V and 7 bases from J, the gap between germline ends came to 16 bases. CDR1 and CDR2 from the germline V gene are SGHNT and YYREEE (reference sequence). There are 15 residues in the CDR3.

The V call is TRBV7-2, the J call TRBJ1-2, with D tentatively TRBD1 (6 bases). V gave up 5 bases and J gave up 0 bases, with 16 bases separating them. Per the germline V gene, CDR1 is SGHTA and CDR2 is FQGNSA. This CDR3 is 16 amino acids long. CDR3 coding DNA: TGTGCCAGCAGCACTGGGGGGACAACCGCTAACTATGGCTACACCTTC. Translated: CASSTGGTTANYGYTF.

Concerning this clone: At one end the junction does not follow the germline gene, possibly because of a read error. The J gene is TRBJ2-5, the V gene TRBV5-1; 16 bases match TRBD2. CDR3 length: 17 residues. Germline V gene sequence: CDR1 SGHRS, CDR2 YFSETQ. The CDR3 is CASSLELSGTSGRDVNF. The CDR3 bases are TGCGCCAGCAGCTTGGAACTCTCCGGGACTAGCGGGAGGGATGTAAACTTC.

J is TRBJ2-5 and V is TRBV9, with a possible D match to TRBD1 (6 bases). Germline V gene lookup returns CDR1 SGDLS and CDR2 YYNGEE. The CDR3 contains 15 residues. Trimming shortened V by 2 bases and J by 2 bases, and 13 bases separated the two germline ends. CDR3 region: CASSVWWGRQETQYF. For the CDR3, the DNA is TGTGCCAGCAGCGTTTGGTGGGGGCGGCAAGAGACCCAGTACTTC.

This chain uses TRBV28 with TRBJ1-1; the D is unclear. V was cut by 6 bases and J by 7 bases, with 18 bases left in between. There are 14 residues in the CDR3. The V gene's germline CDR1 is MDHEN and CDR2 SYDVKM. The CDR3 DNA sequence: TGTGCCAGCAGCCCTCTGGGTTTAGCCATTGAAGCTTTCTTT. Translating it yields CASSPLGLAIEAFF.

V is TRBV28 and J is TRBJ2-7, with TRBD1 as a possible D gene (7 bases). Per germline, CDR1 MDHEN and CDR2 SYDVKM. CDR3 size: 16 residues. Trimming cost V 8 bases and J 3 bases, with 23 bases left between them. CDR3 sequence reads: CASGSQGGGKNYEQYF. The DNA for the CDR3 is TGTGCCAGCGGGTCCCAGGGGGGTGGTAAGAACTACGAGCAGTACTTC.

V and J are TRBV5-5 and TRBJ2-5; 7 bases are a match to TRBD1. CDR3 size: 14 residues. Trimming removed 4 bases from V and 3 bases from J; junction bases left unmatched: 6. CDR1 SGHKS and CDR2 YYEKEE come from the germline V gene (reference sequence). CDR3 sequence reads: CASSRGGAEETQYF. The CDR3 DNA reads as TGTGCCAGCAGCCGAGGGGGCGCGGAAGAGACCCAGTACTTC.

Notes on this clone: Given the absence of the conserved phenylalanine or tryptophan at the CDR3 end, a read error is likely. V gene TRBV5-1 combines with J gene TRBJ1-1; 7 nucleotides line up with TRBD1. The CDR3 length is 14 residues. In germline, CDR1 is SGHRS, CDR2 YFSETQ. With V trimmed by 0 bases and J by 11 bases, 10 bases remained unmatched. The CDR3 region is CASSLEGETGAAFS. Written as DNA, the CDR3 is TGCGCCAGCAGCTTGGAAGGGGAAACAGGGGCCGCTTTCTCT.

The J gene is TRBJ1-1, the V gene TRBV7-9, with D perhaps TRBD1 (6 bases). CDR1 and CDR2 from the germline V gene are SEHNR and FQNEAQ (reference sequence). This CDR3 spans 13 amino acids. Trimming shortened V by 1 base and J by 4 bases, and 7 bases separated the two germline ends. The CDR3 region has the DNA TGTGCCAGCAGCTTAGGGACAGTCACTGAAGCTTTCTTT. Residues: CASSLGTVTEAFF.

J is TRBJ2-5 and V is TRBV18, with D possibly TRBD1 on 5 matching bases. The length of the CDR3 is 13 residues. Germline loops: CDR1 KGHSH, CDR2 LQKENI. V lost 3 bases and J 4 bases, leaving 9 bases between the germline ends. For the CDR3, the DNA is TGTGCCAGCTCACCGGGCAGGGCAGAGACCCAGTACTTC. As protein: CASSPGRAETQYF.

This clone is termed medium-sized. The chain uses TRBV2 and TRBJ1-3; D call uncertain. This CDR3 region has 13 residues. The V and J ends lost 11 bases and 0 bases respectively, with 11 bases between them. Germline V gene sequence: CDR1 SNHLY, CDR2 FYNNEI. CDR3 amino acids: CAGRTSSGNTIYF. The CDR3 nucleotides are TGTGCCGGGCGTACGAGCTCTGGAAACACCATATATTTT. The whole variable domain, remainder taken from reference TRBV2 and TRBJ1-3, is EPEVTQTPSHQVTQMGQEVILRCVPISNHLYFYWYRQILGQKVEFLVSFYNNEISEKSEIFDDQFSVERPDGSNFTLKIRSTKLEDSAMYFCAGRTSSGNTIYFGEGSWLTVV.

The chain combines TRBV6-1 with TRBJ2-7; D remains unclear. Per germline, CDR1 MNHNS and CDR2 SASEGT. The CDR3 spans 11 residues. The V end lost 1 base, the J end lost 11 bases, and 9 bases lay between the germline ends. The CDR3 here is CASSEGPRKYF. The CDR3 nucleotides are TGTGCCAGCAGTGAAGGTCCCAGAAAGTACTTC.

The chain combines TRBV28 with TRBJ1-1, with a possible D match to TRBD1 (5 bases). This CDR3 has 11 amino acids. The V end lost 4 bases, the J end lost 11 bases, and 11 bases lay between the germline ends. Per the germline V gene, CDR1 is MDHEN and CDR2 is SYDVKM. The CDR3 protein is CASSSPWGAFF. Here the CDR3 DNA reads TGTGCCAGCAGTTCCCCCTGGGGGGCTTTCTTT.

V usage is TRBV5-1 and J usage is TRBJ2-1; the match to TRBD1 covers 8 bases. The CDR3 consists of 15 residues. Losses at the gene ends were 0 bases for V and 6 bases for J; bases not matched to a gene: 5. CDR1 is SGHRS and CDR2 is YFSETQ in the germline V gene. The CDR3 bases are TGCGCCAGCAGCTTGGTCAGGGGGCTAATCAATGAGCAGTTCTTC. Its translation: CASSLVRGLINEQFF.

This clone has just a few counts. V usage is TRBV6-5 and J usage is TRBJ1-2; 9 bases fit TRBD1. Germline V gives CDR1 MNHEY, CDR2 SVGAGI. CDR3 length equals 14 residues. J was trimmed by 4 bases and V by 6 bases; bases with no gene match: 6. The CDR3 DNA reads TGTGCCAGCAGAAGACAGGGGGGTCTCTATGGCTACACCTTC. It specifies CASRRQGGLYGYTF.

The chain combines TRBV7-2 with TRBJ2-3; D gene ambiguous. The CDR3 has 13 amino acids. With 5 bases removed from V and 4 bases from J, the gap between germline ends came to 10 bases. Germline CDR1 and CDR2: SGHTA and FQGNSA. The CDR3 DNA follows: TGTGCCAGCAGCCGCGGCTCCTCAGATACGCAGTATTTT. This codes for CASSRGSSDTQYF.